The clone carrying this TCR beta chain was picked up a small number of times. Its antigen is unidentified. The sample originates from a study of radiotherapy plus CTLA-4 blockade in lung cancer. Patients in the study, people with chemo-refractory metastatic non-small-cell lung cancer, received focal radiation plus ipilimumab CTLA-4 blockade. Study-wide results and limits: Clones derived from tumor TCRs expanded in blood after radiotherapy plus ipilimumab. Response was reportedly best predicted by early blood T cell clone dynamics, with interferon-beta.

The CDR3 length is 16 residues. CDR1 is SGHDN, CDR2 FVKESK, per germline. The ends were cut back, 4 bases at V and 0 bases at J, with 13 bases in the middle. Here immunoSEQ multiplex PCR was the method, and the copy in TCRdb shows in-frame clones only, minus some. The data show about 110,000 clones, about 80% seen once. The chain employs TRBV14 and TRBJ1-3; a weak D match, TRBD1 (5 bases). The TCR comes from a human donor with non-small cell lung cancer that progressed on radiotherapy plus ipilimumab. Some clones in this sample may be carry-over from other donors' samples. The sample consisted of peripheral blood, taken from a patient treated with radiotherapy plus ipilimumab. Here the CDR3 reads CASSLLGTNSGNTIYF. The CDR3 nucleotides are TGTGCCAGCAGCCTACTCGGGACTAACTCTGGAAACACCATATATTTT.